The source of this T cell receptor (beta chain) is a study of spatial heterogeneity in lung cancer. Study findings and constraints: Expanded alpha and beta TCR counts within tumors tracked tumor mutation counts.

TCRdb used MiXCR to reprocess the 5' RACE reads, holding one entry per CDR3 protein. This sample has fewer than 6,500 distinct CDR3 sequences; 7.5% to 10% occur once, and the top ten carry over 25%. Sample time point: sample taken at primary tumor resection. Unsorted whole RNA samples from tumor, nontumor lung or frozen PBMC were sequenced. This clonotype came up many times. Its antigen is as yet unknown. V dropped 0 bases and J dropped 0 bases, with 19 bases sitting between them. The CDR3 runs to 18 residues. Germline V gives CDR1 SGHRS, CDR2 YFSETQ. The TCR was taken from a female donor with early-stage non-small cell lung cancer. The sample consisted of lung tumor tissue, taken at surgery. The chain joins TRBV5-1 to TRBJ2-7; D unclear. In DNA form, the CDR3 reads TGCGCCAGCAGCTTGGAGACTGGCGGAGCCAGGAGCTCCTACGAGCAGTACTTC. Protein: CASSLETGGARSSYEQYF.